Below, 24 T cell receptor beta chains from the same sample are listed, as sequenced in a study of graft-versus-host responses after intestinal transplantation. Antigens of these TCRs are unknown. The data were produced by immunoSEQ multiplex PCR, yet TCRdb's version contains in-frame clones alone and is incomplete. The table records approximately 90,000 clones, around 84% of them present only once. Specimen: unstimulated CD4+ T cells sorted from spleen or lymph node cells, collected before intestinal transplant. The receptor source for this set is a human donor who received an intestinal transplant.

This clone has only one observation. The CDR3 sequence: CASRLASYNEQFF. CDR3 DNA: TGTGCCAGCAGGCTAGCTTCCTACAATGAGCAGTTCTTC. The rearrangement uses TRBV6-1 and TRBJ2-1; D perhaps matches TRBD2 (5 bases). This CDR3 has 13 amino acids. The V gene's germline CDR1 is MNHNS and CDR2 SASEGT. Deletions cut 6 bases from V and 1 base from J, with 7 bases between.

The chain employs TRBV10-3 and TRBJ2-7; weak D call: TRBD1 (6 bases). This CDR3 region has 11 residues. Trimming took 4 bases from V and 5 from J, leaving 6 bases between them. Germline CDR1 and CDR2: ENHRY and SYGVKD. This chain's CDR3 is CAISAGDEQYF. The CDR3 DNA is TGTGCCATCAGTGCAGGGGACGAGCAGTACTTC.

The V and J genes are TRBV6-1 and TRBJ2-5, with TRBD2 identical over 9 bases. The CDR3 has 16 amino acids. Germline assignment: CDR1 MNHNS and CDR2 SASEGT. The junction had 9 bases not matched to a gene; V was cut back by 2 bases and J by 5 bases. The CDR3 region has the DNA TGTGCCAGCAGTGAAATCGGACTAGCGCATTCGGAGACCCAGTACTTC. It encodes CASSEIGLAHSETQYF.

The chain joins TRBV28 to TRBJ2-7, with a possible D match to TRBD1 (6 bases). Germline V gives CDR1 MDHEN, CDR2 SYDVKM. Trimming shortened V by 8 bases and J by 3 bases, and 14 bases separated the two germline ends. This CDR3 contains 13 residues. The CDR3 region is CASGLGALYEQYF. CDR3 coding DNA: TGTGCCAGCGGGTTGGGGGCCCTCTACGAGCAGTACTTC.

The rearrangement links TRBV5-1 to TRBJ2-7, with 7 bases that match TRBD2. V shed 0 bases and J 4 bases; nucleotides not matched to a gene: 7. Germline lookup yields CDR1 SGHRS and CDR2 YFSETQ. The CDR3 contains 15 residues. Here the CDR3 reads CASSLAGLVNYEQYF. DNA of the CDR3: TGCGCCAGCAGCTTGGCTGGACTAGTCAATTACGAGCAGTACTTC.

This clone was seen a few times. V is TRBV29-1 and J is TRBJ1-2; D might be TRBD1 (6 bases). CDR1 SQVTM and CDR2 ANQGSEA come from the germline V gene. This CDR3 is built from 12 residues. With 6 bases removed from V and 8 bases from J, the gap between germline ends came to 16 bases. The CDR3 reads CSVEQGLRGYTF. For the CDR3, the DNA is TGCAGCGTGGAACAGGGATTGCGAGGCTACACCTTC.

This clone was recorded a few times. The chain couples TRBV9 to TRBJ2-5; TRBD2 aligns across 9 bases. This CDR3 spans 15 amino acids. CDR1 and CDR2 from the germline V gene are SGDLS and YYNGEE. Germline trimming cut 4 bases from V and 3 bases from J; bases unmatched to any gene: 7. CDR3 sequence reads: CASSRQRGAEETQYF. Written as DNA, the CDR3 is TGTGCCAGCAGCCGGCAGCGGGGGGCCGAAGAGACCCAGTACTTC.

The rearrangement uses TRBV6-5 and TRBJ2-3; D may be TRBD2 (7 bases). CDR3 length equals 15 residues. V lost 5 bases, J lost 6 bases, and 18 bases lay in between. Germline-derived CDR1 and CDR2 are MNHEY and SVGAGI. In nucleotides, the CDR3 is TGTGCCAGCAGTAGGGGGGGCCGCATTGTGGATACGCAGTATTTT. Translation gives CASSRGGRIVDTQYF.

V and J are TRBV27 and TRBJ2-7, with TRBD2 identical over 7 bases. Germline lookup yields CDR1 MNHEY and CDR2 SMNVEV (reference sequence). CDR3 size: 13 residues. V trimming: 5 bases; J trimming: 2 bases; junction bases outside the gene matches: 3. The CDR3 spells CASSQTSTYEQYF. CDR3 bases: TGTGCCAGCAGTCAGACTAGCACCTACGAGCAGTACTTC.

This sequence joins TRBV5-6 and TRBJ2-2, with TRBD2 matching over 9 bases. The CDR3 has 17 residues. V gave up 3 bases and J gave up 4 bases; unmatched junction bases: 10. Germline V CDR1 and CDR2: SGHDT, YYEEEE. In DNA, the CDR3 is TGTGCCAGCAGCTGGACGCGGGGGGGAGGATTCACCGGGGAGCTGTTTTTT. Translation gives CASSWTRGGGFTGELFF.

The V and J genes are TRBV6-1 and TRBJ2-5, with D perhaps matching TRBD1 (6 bases). The ends were cut back, 4 bases at V and 2 bases at J, with 17 bases in the middle. From germline, CDR1 is MNHNS and CDR2 SASEGT. The CDR3 runs 16 residues. CDR3 loop: CASSVTTATGQETQYF. For the CDR3, the DNA is TGTGCCAGCAGTGTAACGACAGCAACAGGGCAAGAGACCCAGTACTTC.

This sequence joins TRBV2 and TRBJ1-1, with D possibly matching TRBD1 (6 bases). Trimming stripped 4 bases from V and 4 bases from J, with 16 bases between. Germline CDR1 and CDR2: SNHLY and FYNNEI. The CDR3 consists of 15 residues. CDR3 protein: CASSGKNPRGTEAFF. The DNA for the CDR3 is TGTGCCAGCAGTGGAAAAAATCCCAGGGGCACTGAAGCTTTCTTT.

The V and J genes are TRBV4-1 and TRBJ2-7; 11 nucleotides match TRBD2. The CDR3 is 15 amino acids. Trimming took 5 bases from V and 1 from J; bases not matched to a gene: 4. Germline CDR1 is MGHRA and CDR2 is YSYEKL. The CDR3 DNA follows: TGCGCCAGCAGCTTACTAGCGGGGGAGTCCTACGAGCAGTACTTC. Its protein product is CASSLLAGESYEQYF.

This clone was picked up a small number of times. The genes are TRBV4-2 and TRBJ1-5; 10 positions match TRBD1. The CDR3 covers 14 residues. The V segment lost 4 bases and the J segment 7 bases; nucleotides outside the gene matches: 4. CDR1 and CDR2 (germline): LGHNA, YNFKEQ. CDR3 loop: CASSRDRGQQPQHF. The CDR3 DNA sequence: TGTGCCAGCAGCCGGGACAGGGGACAACAGCCCCAGCATTTT.

This chain joins TRBV6-1 and TRBJ2-5, with D perhaps TRBD1 (6 bases). Near its end, the DNA agrees better with TRBJ2-7, so the J call may be wrong. The CDR3 is 16 residues long. Germline V CDR1 and CDR2: MNHNS, SASEGT. CDR3 sequence reads: CASSEGTGTASYEQYF. Here the CDR3 DNA reads TGTGCCAGCAGTGAAGGCACAGGGACGGCGTCCTACGAGCAGTACTTC.

The chain joins TRBV5-4 to TRBJ2-3; 10 positions match TRBD2. The V segment lost 1 base and the J segment 0 bases; nucleotides outside the gene matches: 11. The length of the CDR3 is 19 residues. Per the germline V gene, CDR1 is SGHNT and CDR2 is YYREEE (reference sequence). The CDR3 region is CASSLRVAGGLLSTDTQYF. The CDR3 DNA reads TGTGCCAGCAGCTTGAGAGTAGCGGGGGGCCTTTTGAGCACAGATACGCAGTATTTT.

The chain is built from TRBV7-9 and TRBJ2-5; the D gene is possibly TRBD2 (7 bases). The germline V and J ends were trimmed by 5 bases and 5 bases, with 15 bases remaining between them. The CDR3 is 14 amino acids. Germline V gene data show CDR1 as SEHNR and CDR2 as FQNEAQ (reference sequence). CDR3 amino acids: CASSPRGAWETQYF. The CDR3 DNA reads as TGTGCCAGCAGCCCTCGGGGGGCGTGGGAGACCCAGTACTTC. Full variable domain (remainder filled in from reference TRBV7-9 and TRBJ2-5): DTGVSQNPRHKITKRGQNVTFRCDPISEHNRLYWYRQTLGQGPEFLTYFQNEAQLEKSRLLSDRFSAERPKGSFSTLEIQRTEQGDSAMYLCASSPRGAWETQYFGPGTRLLVL.

The chain employs TRBV4-1 and TRBJ2-3; 9 bases agree with TRBD2. Per germline, CDR1 MGHRA and CDR2 YSYEKL. V was pared by 0 bases and J by 4 bases, with 14 bases of the junction left unmatched. The CDR3 length is 19 residues. The DNA of the CDR3 is TGCGCCAGCAGCCAAGAAATATGGGGACGAGCGGGGGGCGCAGATACGCAGTATTTT. Protein: CASSQEIWGRAGGADTQYF.

The gene calls are TRBV2 and TRBJ1-2; TRBD1 is a possible D gene (5 bases). Germline V gene data show CDR1 as SNHLY and CDR2 as FYNNEI. Trimming removed 4 bases at V and 4 bases at J, with 16 bases between. This CDR3 is built from 15 residues. CDR3 sequence reads: CASSGVSGVSYGYTF. The CDR3 nucleotides are TGTGCCAGCAGTGGGGTCTCGGGGGTGAGCTATGGCTACACCTTC.

In its sample, this clone was seen a few times. This chain connects TRBV6-6 to TRBJ2-7; D is perhaps TRBD1 (5 bases). V was clipped by 6 bases and J by 2 bases, with 14 bases between them. CDR1 is MNHNY and CDR2 is SVGAGI in the germline V gene (reference sequence). The CDR3 sequence is 14 residues long. CDR3 sequence reads: CASSSQGFTYEQYF. The CDR3 DNA reads TGTGCCAGCAGCTCGCAGGGTTTTACCTACGAGCAGTACTTC.

J is TRBJ2-7 and V is TRBV7-7; 13 nucleotides match TRBD2. The assigned J gene may be wrong: the sequence end matches TRBJ2-1 better. CDR1 is SSHAT, CDR2 FNYEAQ, per germline (reference sequence). This CDR3 contains 14 residues. DNA for the CDR3: TGTGCCAGCAGCACCGGGACTAGCGGGGCGGAACAGTTCTTC. Residues: CASSTGTSGAEQFF.

In this sample, this clone turned up once. The genes are TRBV27 and TRBJ2-1, with 8 positions matching TRBD2. The germline CDR1 and CDR2 sequences are MNHEY and SMNVEV (reference sequence). The J segment lost 7 bases and the V segment lost 2 bases, leaving 13 bases of the junction unmatched. The length of the CDR3 is 17 residues. The CDR3 loop reads CASSLPQQAGDRNEQFF. The CDR3 DNA follows: TGTGCCAGCAGTTTACCCCAGCAAGCGGGAGATAGGAATGAGCAGTTCTTC.

V usage is TRBV5-4 and J usage is TRBJ2-5; 10 positions match TRBD2. The ends lost 2 bases at V and 4 bases at J; junction bases unmatched: 2. The CDR3 contains 14 residues. CDR1 is SGHNT and CDR2 is YYREEE in the germline V gene (reference sequence). The CDR3 sequence: CASSLAGGRETQYF. For the CDR3, the DNA is TGTGCCAGCAGCTTAGCGGGGGGGCGAGAGACCCAGTACTTC.

The genes are TRBV2 and TRBJ2-2; 8 nucleotides agree with TRBD1. J lost 4 bases, V lost 7 bases, and 5 bases had no gene match. Per the germline V gene, CDR1 is SNHLY and CDR2 is FYNNEI. This CDR3 spans 14 amino acids. CDR3 sequence: CASTGQGVTGELFF. CDR3 DNA: TGTGCCAGCACTGGACAGGGAGTCACCGGGGAGCTGTTTTTT. Using reference TRBV2 and TRBJ2-2 for the parts outside the CDR3, the full variable domain is EPEVTQTPSHQVTQMGQEVILRCVPISNHLYFYWYRQILGQKVEFLVSFYNNEISEKSEIFDDQFSVERPDGSNFTLKIRSTKLEDSAMYFCASTGQGVTGELFFGEGSRLTVL.